This entry concerns a single T cell receptor beta chain. Here immunoSEQ multiplex PCR was the method, and the copy in TCRdb shows in-frame clones only, minus some. Of some 100,000 clones in the sample, approximately 86% were seen once. This specimen comes from a study of blood T cell repertoires in COVID-19. The wider study: In each case, the material was cDNA or gDNA derived from T cells, B-cell-depleted T cells, or PBMCs.

CDR1 is SGHRS, CDR2 YFSETQ, per germline. J lost 4 bases, V lost 4 bases, and 7 bases had no gene match. The length of the CDR3 is 15 residues. The origin of this receptor is a woman aged 45-60 years who had recovered from COVID-19. Specimen: PBMCs or T cells enriched from blood (not recorded which). J is TRBJ2-2 and V is TRBV5-1; 7 bases line up with TRBD1. DNA for the CDR3: TGCGCCAGCAGCCCGACAGGGATTGTCACCGGGGAGCTGTTTTTT. Amino acids: CASSPTGIVTGELFF.